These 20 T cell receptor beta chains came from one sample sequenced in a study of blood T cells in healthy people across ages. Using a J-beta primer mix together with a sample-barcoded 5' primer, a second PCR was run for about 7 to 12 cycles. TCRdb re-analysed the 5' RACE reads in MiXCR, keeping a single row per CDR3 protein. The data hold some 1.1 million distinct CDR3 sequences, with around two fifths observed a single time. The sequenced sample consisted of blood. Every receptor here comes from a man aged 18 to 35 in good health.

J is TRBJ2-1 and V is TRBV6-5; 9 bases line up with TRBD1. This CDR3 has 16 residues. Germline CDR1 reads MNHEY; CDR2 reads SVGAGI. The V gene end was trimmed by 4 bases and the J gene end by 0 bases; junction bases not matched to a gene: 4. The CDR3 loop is CASSLEQGASYNEQFF. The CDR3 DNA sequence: TGTGCCAGCAGTTTAGAACAGGGGGCCTCCTACAATGAGCAGTTCTTC.

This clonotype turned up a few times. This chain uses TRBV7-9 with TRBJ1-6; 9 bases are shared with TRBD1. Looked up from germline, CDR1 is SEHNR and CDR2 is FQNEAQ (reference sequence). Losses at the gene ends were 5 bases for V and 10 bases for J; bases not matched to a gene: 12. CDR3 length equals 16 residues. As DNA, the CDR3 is TGTGCCAGCAGCCTTCACACAGGGGGCGCGAGATCACCCCTCCACTTT. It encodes CASSLHTGGARSPLHF.

The DNA for the CDR3 is TGCAGTGCTAGATCCCTGGGGCCCCAAATAGAAGCTTTCTTT. Its protein product is CSARSLGPQIEAFF. The rearrangement uses TRBV20-1 and TRBJ1-1, with a weak D call TRBD1 (5 bases). Germline CDR1 is DFQATT and CDR2 is SNEGSKA (reference sequence). Trimming left V 2 bases short and J 8 bases short, with 18 bases between. The CDR3 is 14 residues long.

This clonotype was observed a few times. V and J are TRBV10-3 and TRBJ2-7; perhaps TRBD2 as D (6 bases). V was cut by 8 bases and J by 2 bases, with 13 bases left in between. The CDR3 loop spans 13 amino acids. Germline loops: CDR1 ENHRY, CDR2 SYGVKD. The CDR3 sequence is CAIGGTGAYEQYF. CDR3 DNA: TGTGCCATCGGGGGGACGGGTGCCTACGAGCAGTACTTC.

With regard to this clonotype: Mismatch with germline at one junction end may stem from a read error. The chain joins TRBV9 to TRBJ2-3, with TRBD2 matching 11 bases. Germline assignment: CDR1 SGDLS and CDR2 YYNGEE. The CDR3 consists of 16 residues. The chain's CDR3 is CTSSALAGESTDTQYF. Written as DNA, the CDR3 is TGTACCAGCAGCGCACTAGCGGGGGAGAGCACAGATACGCAGTATTTT.

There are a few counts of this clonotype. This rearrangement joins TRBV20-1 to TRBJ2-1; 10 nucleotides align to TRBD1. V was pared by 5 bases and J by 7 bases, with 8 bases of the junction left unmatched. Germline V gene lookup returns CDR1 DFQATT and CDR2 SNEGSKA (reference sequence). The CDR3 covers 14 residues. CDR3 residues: CSAWWTGGVNEQFF. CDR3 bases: TGCAGTGCTTGGTGGACAGGGGGGGTTAATGAGCAGTTCTTC.

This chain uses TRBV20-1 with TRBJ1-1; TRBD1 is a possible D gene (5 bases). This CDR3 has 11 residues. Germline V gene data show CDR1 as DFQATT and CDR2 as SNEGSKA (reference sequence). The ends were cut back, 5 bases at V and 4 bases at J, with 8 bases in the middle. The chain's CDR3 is CSAPGTTEAFF. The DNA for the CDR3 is TGCAGTGCTCCAGGGACCACTGAAGCTTTCTTT.

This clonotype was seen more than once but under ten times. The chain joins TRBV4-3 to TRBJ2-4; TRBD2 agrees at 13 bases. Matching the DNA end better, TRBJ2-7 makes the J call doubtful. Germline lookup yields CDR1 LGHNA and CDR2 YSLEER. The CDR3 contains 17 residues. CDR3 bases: TGCGCCAGCAGCCCCGTTACTTTCACTAGCGGGAGGGCCGAGCAGTACTTC. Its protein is CASSPVTFTSGRAEQYF.

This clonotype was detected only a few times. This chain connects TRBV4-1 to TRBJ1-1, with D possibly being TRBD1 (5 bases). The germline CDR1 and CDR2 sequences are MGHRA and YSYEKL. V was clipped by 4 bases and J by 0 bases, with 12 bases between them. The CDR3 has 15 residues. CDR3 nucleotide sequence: TGCGCCAGCAGCCCGTCGTCGGGGGTGAACACTGAAGCTTTCTTT. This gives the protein CASSPSSGVNTEAFF.

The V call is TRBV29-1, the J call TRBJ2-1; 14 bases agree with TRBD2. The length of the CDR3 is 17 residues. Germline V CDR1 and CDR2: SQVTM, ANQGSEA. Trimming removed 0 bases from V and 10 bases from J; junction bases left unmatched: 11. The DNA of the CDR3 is TGCAGCGTTGAAGATCGTGGGACTAGCGGGGGCCGCCCGGAGCAGTTCTTC. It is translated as CSVEDRGTSGGRPEQFF.

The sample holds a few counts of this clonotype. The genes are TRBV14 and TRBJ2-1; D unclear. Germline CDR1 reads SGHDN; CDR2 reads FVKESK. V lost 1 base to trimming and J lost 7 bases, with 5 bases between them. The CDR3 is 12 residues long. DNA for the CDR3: TGTGCCAGCAGCCAAGTCTGGAATGAGCAGTTCTTC. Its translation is CASSQVWNEQFF.

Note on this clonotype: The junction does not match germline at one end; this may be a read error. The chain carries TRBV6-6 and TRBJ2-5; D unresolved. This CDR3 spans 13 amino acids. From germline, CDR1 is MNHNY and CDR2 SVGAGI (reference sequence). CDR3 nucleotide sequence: TGTGCCAGCAGGGCGGTCGGGCAAGAGACCCAGTACTTT. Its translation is CASRAVGQETQYF.

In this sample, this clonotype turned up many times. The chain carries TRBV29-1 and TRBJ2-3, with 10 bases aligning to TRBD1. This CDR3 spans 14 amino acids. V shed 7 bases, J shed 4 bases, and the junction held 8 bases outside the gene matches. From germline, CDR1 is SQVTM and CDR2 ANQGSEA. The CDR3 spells CSAPGQGRADTQYF. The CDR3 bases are TGCAGCGCACCGGGACAGGGGAGGGCAGATACGCAGTATTTT.

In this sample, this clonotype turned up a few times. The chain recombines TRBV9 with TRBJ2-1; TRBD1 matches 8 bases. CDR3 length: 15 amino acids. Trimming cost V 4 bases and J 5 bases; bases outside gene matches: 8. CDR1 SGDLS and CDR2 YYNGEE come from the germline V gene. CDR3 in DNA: TGTGCCAGCAGCTCCTTGGACAGGGCAAACAATGAGCAGTTCTTC. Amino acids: CASSSLDRANNEQFF.

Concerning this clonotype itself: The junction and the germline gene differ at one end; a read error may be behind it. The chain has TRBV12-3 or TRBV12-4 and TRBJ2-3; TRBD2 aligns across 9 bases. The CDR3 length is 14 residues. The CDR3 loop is CASRLSGGTDAQYF. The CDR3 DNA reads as TGTGCCAGCAGGCTTAGCGGGGGAACAGATGCGCAGTATTTT.

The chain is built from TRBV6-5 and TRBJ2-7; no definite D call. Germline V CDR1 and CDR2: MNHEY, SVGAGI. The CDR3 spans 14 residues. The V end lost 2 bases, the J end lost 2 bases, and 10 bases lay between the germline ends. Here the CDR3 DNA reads TGTGCCAGCAGTTACAATAGGGCGGCCTACGAGCAGTACTTC. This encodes CASSYNRAAYEQYF.

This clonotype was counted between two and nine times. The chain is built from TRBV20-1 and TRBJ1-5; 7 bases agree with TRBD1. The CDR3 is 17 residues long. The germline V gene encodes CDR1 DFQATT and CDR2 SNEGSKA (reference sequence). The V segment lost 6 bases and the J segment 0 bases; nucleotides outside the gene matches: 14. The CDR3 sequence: CSASRGQNTYSNQPQHF. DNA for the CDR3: TGCAGTGCCAGCAGGGGACAGAACACTTATAGCAATCAGCCCCAGCATTTT.

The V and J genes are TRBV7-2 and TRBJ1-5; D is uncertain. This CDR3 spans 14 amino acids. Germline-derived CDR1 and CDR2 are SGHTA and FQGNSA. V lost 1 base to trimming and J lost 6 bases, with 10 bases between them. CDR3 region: CASSLDGVAQPQHF. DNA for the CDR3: TGTGCCAGCAGCTTAGACGGGGTTGCTCAGCCCCAGCATTTT.

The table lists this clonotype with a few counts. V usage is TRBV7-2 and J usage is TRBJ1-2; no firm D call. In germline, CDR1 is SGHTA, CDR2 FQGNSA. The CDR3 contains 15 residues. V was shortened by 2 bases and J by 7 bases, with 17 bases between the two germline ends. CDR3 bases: TGTGCCAGCAGCTTATCATGGGATCCGGCGGGTGGCTACACCTTC. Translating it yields CASSLSWDPAGGYTF. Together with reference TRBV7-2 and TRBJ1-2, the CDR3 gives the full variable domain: GAGVSQSPSNKVTEKGKDVELRCDPISGHTALYWYRQSLGQGLEFLIYFQGNSAPDKSGLPSDRFSAERTGGSVSTLTIQRTQQEDSAVYLCASSLSWDPAGGYTFGSGTRLTVV.

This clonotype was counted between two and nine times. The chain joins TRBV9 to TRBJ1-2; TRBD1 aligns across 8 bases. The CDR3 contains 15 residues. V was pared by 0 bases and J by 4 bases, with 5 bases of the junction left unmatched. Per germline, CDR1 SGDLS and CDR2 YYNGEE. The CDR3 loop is CASSVGDTGGYGYTF. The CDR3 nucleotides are TGTGCCAGCAGCGTAGGTGACACAGGGGGCTATGGCTACACCTTC.